Listed here are 19 T cell receptor beta chains from one sample, sequenced in a study of glioma-infiltrating T cells after dendritic cell vaccination. Noted time point: after dendritic cell vaccination, including at tumor progression/relapse. TCRdb's table, derived via immunoSEQ multiplex PCR, lists solely in-frame clones and lacks some. The data show some 91,000 clones, with 80% to 90% seen just once and 2% to 2.5% held by the top ten. The sample was blood, taken after dendritic cell vaccination. The origin of the receptors is a human donor with glioblastoma.

V gene TRBV7-9 combines with J gene TRBJ1-5; 7 nucleotides line up with TRBD1. This CDR3 comprises 15 residues. Per the germline V gene, CDR1 is SEHNR and CDR2 is FQNEAQ (reference sequence). The ends lost 5 bases at V and 2 bases at J; junction bases unmatched: 6. The CDR3 is CASSPRGVGNQPQHF. CDR3 DNA: TGTGCCAGCAGCCCCAGGGGGGTTGGCAATCAGCCCCAGCATTTT.

The chain carries TRBV15 and TRBJ1-5; 7 nucleotides match TRBD1. The CDR3 is made up of 18 amino acids. V was pared by 0 bases and J by 0 bases, with 8 bases of the junction left unmatched. CDR1 and CDR2 (germline): LNHNV, YYDKDF (reference sequence). The CDR3, as DNA: TGTGCCACCAGCAGAGAAGTAGGACAGGTGTATAGCAATCAGCCCCAGCATTTT. This encodes CATSREVGQVYSNQPQHF. The full variable domain, its missing parts supplied by reference TRBV15 and TRBJ1-5, is DAMVIQNPRYQVTQFGKPVTLSCSQTLNHNVMYWYQQKSSQAPKLLFHYYDKDFNNEADTPDNFQSRRPNTSFCFLDIRSPGLGDTAMYLCATSREVGQVYSNQPQHFGDGTRLSIL.

V is TRBV9 and J is TRBJ2-7; D gene uncertain. V was shortened by 0 bases and J by 4 bases, with 11 bases between the two germline ends. This CDR3 contains 14 residues. CDR1 SGDLS and CDR2 YYNGEE come from the germline V gene. CDR3 DNA sequence: TGTGCCAGCAGCGTAGGGGCAACTGGTTACGAGCAGTACGTC. Translating gives CASSVGATGYEQYV.

The gene calls are TRBV2 and TRBJ2-3, with TRBD2 matching 10 bases. The CDR3 is 15 amino acids. Germline V gene data show CDR1 as SNHLY and CDR2 as FYNNEI. Trimming removed 4 bases from V and 2 bases from J; junction bases left unmatched: 3. The CDR3 nucleotides read TGTGCCAGCAGTGGGACTAGCGGCCCCACAGATACGCAGTATTTT. It specifies CASSGTSGPTDTQYF. The whole variable domain, remainder taken from reference TRBV2 and TRBJ2-3, is EPEVTQTPSHQVTQMGQEVILRCVPISNHLYFYWYRQILGQKVEFLVSFYNNEISEKSEIFDDQFSVERPDGSNFTLKIRSTKLEDSAMYFCASSGTSGPTDTQYFGPGTRLTVL.

Here the CDR3 reads CASSKVRDRRTTDTQYF. CDR3 nucleotides: TGTGCCAGCAGCAAAGTCCGGGACAGGCGAACCACAGATACGCAGTATTTT. This chain connects TRBV21-1 to TRBJ2-3; the table gives TRBD1 as D, unverified against the DNA. TRBV21-1 is deemed a pseudogene. This CDR3 is 17 amino acids long.

DNA of the CDR3: TGTGCCATCAGGACTGCTAGCGGGAGCATCGGAGATGAGCAGTTCTTC. Residues: CAIRTASGSIGDEQFF. The chain joins TRBV10-3 to TRBJ2-1; TRBD2 matches at 10 bases. The J segment lost 8 bases and the V segment lost 6 bases, leaving 13 bases of the junction unmatched. Germline V CDR1 and CDR2: ENHRY, SYGVKD. This CDR3 contains 16 residues.

This rearrangement joins TRBV10-2 to TRBJ1-2, with no clear D. Germline V gene lookup returns CDR1 WSHSY and CDR2 SAAADI. The germline V and J ends were trimmed by 6 bases and 5 bases, with 10 bases remaining between them. The CDR3 length is 12 residues. The CDR3 DNA is TGCGCCAGCAGGCAGGATGCTTATGGCTACACCTTC. Residues: CASRQDAYGYTF.

The chain carries TRBV6-5 and TRBJ2-1, with D hard to call. Trimming left V 2 bases short and J 2 bases short, with 7 bases between. The germline gives CDR1 MNHEY, CDR2 SVGAGI. The CDR3 is made up of 14 amino acids. The CDR3 sequence is CASSYLDTYNEQFF. CDR3 sequence (DNA): TGTGCCAGCAGTTACCTCGACACCTACAATGAGCAGTTCTTC.

The rearrangement uses TRBV7-9 and TRBJ1-2; 9 bases line up with TRBD1. V shed 5 bases and J 6 bases; nucleotides not matched to a gene: 7. Germline values: CDR1 SEHNR, CDR2 FQNEAQ (reference sequence). The CDR3 length is 14 residues. The CDR3 loop is CASSPRDRVHGYTF. DNA for the CDR3: TGTGCCAGCAGCCCACGGGACAGGGTCCATGGCTACACCTTC.

This sequence joins TRBV4-1 and TRBJ2-2; D remains ambiguous. Trimming shortened V by 0 bases and J by 4 bases, and 3 bases separated the two germline ends. This CDR3 region has 13 residues. Looked up from germline, CDR1 is MGHRA and CDR2 is YSYEKL. CDR3 region: CASSQDSTGELFF. Written as DNA, the CDR3 is TGCGCCAGCAGCCAAGACAGCACCGGGGAGCTGTTTTTT.

This clone was seen a few times. The DNA for the CDR3 is TGTGCCAGCAGTGCAAGGCGGGGAGATGGCTACACCTTC. Its translation: CASSARRGDGYTF. The chain employs TRBV6-5 and TRBJ1-2, with D unresolved. V was clipped by 5 bases and J by 6 bases, with 13 bases between them. Germline V gives CDR1 MNHEY, CDR2 SVGAGI. The length of the CDR3 is 13 residues.

V and J are TRBV4-1 and TRBJ2-2; D uncertain. CDR3 length equals 17 residues. Germline values: CDR1 MGHRA, CDR2 YSYEKL. V was shortened by 1 base and J by 4 bases, with 16 bases between the two germline ends. The CDR3 is CASSQVLLTSSTGELFF. The CDR3 bases are TGCGCCAGCAGCCAAGTCCTCTTAACCTCGAGCACCGGGGAGCTGTTTTTT.

V gene TRBV7-2 combines with J gene TRBJ1-2; TRBD1 might be the D (5 bases). This CDR3 region has 14 residues. V was shortened by 6 bases and J by 2 bases, with 13 bases between the two germline ends. Germline CDR1 SGHTA, CDR2 FQGNSA. As DNA, the CDR3 is TGTGCCAGCAGATTTGACAGAGGCAACTATGGCTACACCTTC. Protein product: CASRFDRGNYGYTF.

The rearrangement joins TRBV7-9 to TRBJ2-2; weak D call: TRBD1 (6 bases). Germline CDR1 and CDR2: SEHNR and FQNEAQ (reference sequence). The CDR3 consists of 16 residues. V dropped 4 bases and J dropped 0 bases, with 12 bases sitting between them. The chain's CDR3 is CASSWPGQTNTGELFF. CDR3 sequence (DNA): TGTGCCAGCAGCTGGCCGGGACAAACGAACACCGGGGAGCTGTTTTTT.

This clone was counted only a few times. The V call is TRBV5-4, the J call TRBJ2-2, with D perhaps matching TRBD1 (5 bases). Looked up from germline, CDR1 is SGHNT and CDR2 is YYREEE (reference sequence). V lost 4 bases and J 5 bases, leaving 9 bases between the germline ends. The CDR3 is made up of 13 amino acids. The CDR3, as DNA: TGTGCCAGCAGCGGAACAGGTACCGGGGAGCTGTTTTTT. It specifies CASSGTGTGELFF.

CDR3 loop: CASSSLEHNEQFF. The CDR3 DNA is TGCGCCAGCAGCTCACTTGAACACAATGAGCAGTTCTTC. The chain combines TRBV5-1 with TRBJ2-1, with D unresolved. Germline assignment: CDR1 SGHRS and CDR2 YFSETQ. The V end was cut by 3 bases, the J end by 5 bases, with 9 bases between. The CDR3 loop spans 13 amino acids.

The chain is built from TRBV14 and TRBJ1-2; D is unclear. Germline CDR1 SGHDN, CDR2 FVKESK. V shed 1 base and J shed 14 bases, with 26 bases lying between them. The CDR3 has 16 residues. CDR3 sequence (DNA): TGTGCCAGCAGCCAAGCCCCAGACCGTCCTAGGAGGGTTGAGACCTTC. Its translation: CASSQAPDRPRRVETF.

V is TRBV7-8 and J is TRBJ2-1; 7 bases line up with TRBD2. V lost 7 bases, J lost 3 bases, and 15 bases stayed unmatched. The germline gives CDR1 SGHVS, CDR2 FQNEAQ. The CDR3 is made up of 17 amino acids. As DNA, the CDR3 is TGTGCCAGCAACCAGAACTTAGGGAGCGGGGTCTACAATGAGCAGTTCTTC. This sequence encodes CASNQNLGSGVYNEQFF.

Comments on this clone: Germline is not matched at one junction end, which may reflect a read error. This chain uses TRBV6-6 with TRBJ2-5; TRBD1 is a possible D gene (5 bases). The germline V gene encodes CDR1 MNHNY and CDR2 SVGAGI (reference sequence). This CDR3 has 11 amino acids. CDR3 region: CASNNGRVGDF. The CDR3, as DNA: TGTGCCAGCAATAACGGCAGGGTTGGCGACTTC.